This section outlines one TCR beta chain sequence together with its context. This clone was recorded once. Its antigen is not yet known. It has no much larger one-base neighbor in the sample; base qualities were not kept. This entry comes from a study of cytomegalovirus exposure and HLA in healthy donors (dated by TCRdb to between 2016 and 2019). Regarding the study in general: An earlier analysis of roughly 570 of the donors reported around 280 Gb of sequence data and approximately 120 million unique TCR beta sequences obtained from 180 million or so T cells. In a later genetic analysis, genome-wide SNP genotypes for 398 of the 666 donors were used, and that subset was treated as a discovery cohort. Besides the first cohort of under 700 subjects, a separate validation cohort made up of 120 different subjects was used. The study used immunosequencing to profile the T cell repertoires of approximately 650 subjects and linked those repertoires to cytomegalovirus serostatus. The study aimed to test whether signatures of past pathogen exposure could be identified by cataloging public T cell receptors. Donor age, sex, ethnicity and CMV serostatus were compiled alongside the repertoire data. HLA typing covered class I and class II loci at four-digit resolution. Among some 410 genotyped donors of the cohort, an average of around 250,000 unique TCR beta nucleotide sequences was sequenced per donor, of which 15% to 20% were non-productive. Five DR-DQ haplotypes were treated as single units for association and clustering because of strong linkage in the cohort. The study combined high-throughput TCR immunosequencing, statistical association of individual TCRs with disease status, and machine learning to predict cytomegalovirus infection status. A later analysis re-analyzed previously published TCR beta repertoires from approximately 670 donors and added high-resolution HLA genotyping to study TCR occurrence patterns. All discovery cohort repertoires had been generated using a single sequencing platform. An earlier analysis of 587 of the donors used high-throughput TCR beta sequencing to judge whether each TCR beta V gene segment behaved as functional or pseudogenic. Rather than drawing on any new phenotypic data, the later analysis identified candidate immune exposures from TCR beta sequences and the way those sequences occurred across donors. Typing coverage varied by locus: roughly 620-640 donors for A, B, C, DRB1 and DQB1; under 550 for DQA1; about 600 for DPA1; around 490 for DPB1. An early release that covered about 640 HLA-typed donors contained 250 to 350 gigabases of sequencing data and around 80 million unique TCR sequences. Of the roughly 400 genotyped donors, 65% to 90% fell in the genetic ancestry cluster associated with self-reported Caucasian donors.

The CDR3 numbers 15 residues from cysteine through phenylalanine. The retained sequence is limited to the CDR3, 45 bases, with the frame set at the first base. The germline V gene supplies CDR1 SGHRS and CDR2 YFSETQ. The V end gives up 2 bases and the J end 3 bases, leaving 4 bases in the junction not matched to a gene. Points the paper makes about the study in general: According to a later analysis, parvovirus B19, influenza, CMV and Epstein-Barr virus appeared linked to several top co-occurrence clusters. A cluster of highly shared sequence variants was judged likely to be a technical artifact of the sequencing pipeline. In the study, around 150 TCR beta chains were listed as associated with cytomegalovirus. A later genetic analysis associated a missense DCLRE1C variant with V-gene and J-gene trimming of TCR beta chains, and an independent cohort replicated the association. Cytomegalovirus status was reported to be diagnosed by the classifier with high specificity and sensitivity in both the original and validation cohorts. In vitro tests confirmed that a few of the cytomegalovirus-associated TCR beta chains recognize cytomegalovirus antigens. The presence/absence analyses assumed that sequencing depth was roughly uniform across donors, and that assumption may not be true. When HLA alleles, especially DR and DQ, strongly co-occurred, TCR associations were difficult to assign to individual alleles. The authors suggested that the approach could potentially be generalized to other disease states and immunological phenotypes. The 87-base-pair reads could not distinguish some IMGT-functional V segments, including TRBV6-2 and TRBV6-3, so those segments were excluded. Compared with equally common non-associated chains, HLA-associated TCR beta chains in a later analysis were more clonally expanded and had lower generation probabilities. The only immune exposure information available for the cohort was CMV serostatus. A later analysis found that most CMV-associated TCR beta chains appeared HLA-restricted, with HLA associations seemingly driven largely by CMV exposure. In an earlier analysis of some 500 of the donors, most TCR beta V segments appeared in productive rearrangements about 87% or about 30% of the time, broadly matching IMGT annotations. Only TCR beta chains were sequenced in this cohort, and the absence of alpha or paired-chain data limited detectable features. Roughly 17 rarely observed V segments, including chromosome 9 orphons, were excluded from the earlier analysis of about 610 of the donors because counts were too low. At a false discovery rate of 0.05, a later analysis linked fewer than 20,000 TCR beta sequences to specific HLA alleles. Compared with the roughly 710-donor mean, donors in an Asian-associated ancestry cluster had fewer N-insertions in productive TCRs, according to a later genetic analysis. A later analysis found that TCR association rates varied across HLA loci, with DRB1 alleles showing the most associated TCRs and HLA-C alleles the fewest. Linkage disequilibrium might explain the correlated functional status among segregating V segments, but an unknown experimental factor could not be ruled out. Because HLA typing was unavailable for some donors at each locus, only the typed subset was used in association tests. Most TCR sequences were observed very rarely across donors, whereas some public TCRs were present in many individuals. A further reported finding was that TCR beta sequences accurately predicted the HLA-A and HLA-B alleles for most subjects in the first cohort.

Library generation was performed with the immunoSEQ multiplex PCR assay. For the multiplex PCR, a mixture combining 60 forward primers for TCR Vbeta segments and 13 reverse primers for TCR Jbeta segments was used. A multiplex PCR assay on genomic DNA amplified the CDR3 region of rearranged TCR beta genes. The Illumina HiSeq System was used to sequence the amplified TCR beta libraries as 87-base-pair reads. As for the authors' bioinformatics: A later analysis counted some 80 million unique TCR beta chains across the approximately 700 repertoires, and about 10 million of these chains were shared by at least two donors. Raw reads were error-corrected and collapsed into unique sequences with a nearest-neighbor algorithm that merged closely related sequences to remove PCR and sequencing errors. Alignment of CDR3 sequences to IMGT reference sequences was used to assign V, D and J gene segments. For a sequence to be retained, a match of at least six nucleotides was required to both a V gene segment and a J gene segment. A rearrangement was called productive if the CDR3 had no stop codons and remained in frame with V and J, and every other rearrangement was called non-productive. CDR3 was defined by IMGT convention, running from the second conserved V-encoded cysteine to the conserved J-encoded phenylalanine. The earlier analysis of some 550 of the donors excluded any sequence lacking an unambiguous match to a single V gene segment. An earlier analysis of several hundred of the donors called V segments functional above 56.7% productive rearrangements and segregating when the between-donor standard deviation exceeded 5%. A statistical classification framework was built for diagnosing cytomegalovirus status from the catalog of TCR beta chain sequences. V and J gene assignment, in a later analysis, came from comparing TCR nucleotide sequences with IMGT/GENE-DB human TR gene sequences. A later analysis assigned CDR3 sequences and most-parsimonious VDJ recombination scenarios with the TCRdist pipeline. In a later analysis, each TCR beta chain was defined by its CDR3 amino acid sequence together with its V-gene family, and reads without a unique V-gene family were excluded. To address suspected cross-contamination and a sequencing artifact, a later analysis removed around 600 highly shared, low-generation-probability nucleotide sequences. In a later analysis, a clonal expansion index for each public chain was calculated from normalized within-repertoire ranks of inferred template counts. In a later analysis, generation probabilities were computed using a VDJ recombination model fitted to out-of-frame rearrangements, and the results were checked against IGoR. In a later analysis, TCR-TCR, TCR-HLA and TCR-CMV co-occurrence was scored with hypergeometric tests, and a repertoire-size bias correction was applied to TCR pairs. To estimate false discovery rates, a later analysis permuted the HLA or CMV assignments 20 times. In a later analysis, co-occurring TCRs were grouped using DBSCAN, with TCRdist sequence similarity added in when clustering inside HLA-allele-positive subsets. For co-occurrence clustering, repertoires with fewer than 30,000 or more than 120,000 public chains were excluded, along with five repertoires with anomalous nucleotide sharing. TCRdb stores this immuneACCESS table with in-frame sequences only. Part of the clones is absent; in the studies checked, under half of the shortfall reflects unresolved V genes, and no reason is known for the rest. V, J and clone size reflect that table, while D and trimming were determined from the DNA. The sample profile shows approximately 110,000 clones; under 85% of them were found once. 2% to 2.5% of the sample goes to the ten largest clones.

The cohort consisted of 670 or so healthy bone marrow donors. At the time of sampling, all cohort members were nominally healthy, though unrecorded immune exposures were likely present. The donor was CMV seronegative and was included in the group of a few hundred seronegative cohort members. Every donor gave a peripheral blood sample, and the peripheral blood mononuclear cells from that sample were used for TCR beta sequencing. The Qiagen DNeasy Blood Extraction Kit was used to extract genomic DNA from the blood cell samples. Recombination joined TRBV5-1 with TRBJ2-4, with 8 bases matching TRBD1. This receptor was taken from a young man in good health and CMV-seronegative. The specimen sequenced was PBMCs. The DNA reads TGCGCCAGCAGCTTACAGGGGGTGGACAAAAACATTCAGTACTTC. It translates to CASSLQGVDKNIQYF.